The rows below give T cell receptor beta chains drawn from one sample of a study of cytomegalovirus exposure and HLA in healthy donors. Assay: immunoSEQ multiplex PCR; the TCRdb copy retains only in-frame clones and omits some. The sample has roughly 150,000 clones, under 70% seen once. What was sequenced was PBMCs. The receptor set was obtained from a woman aged 25 to 39 in good health and CMV-seropositive. Each CDR3 is given with its conserved first and last residue. A D gene is named only where the DNA matches it firmly. Rows give clone size only sometimes, using once, few, many, or a class for an expanded clone.

j_gene | v_gene | d_gene | abundance | CDR3nt | CDR3aa
TRBJ2-4 | TRBV4-2 | TRBD2 | NA | TGTGCCAGCAGCCAAGATGGCGGGAGAAGGGACATTCAGTACTTC | CASSQDGGRRDIQYF
TRBJ2-1 | TRBV4-2 | TRBD2 | NA | TGTGCCAGCAGCCACTTACTAGCGGGGATCGAGCAGTTCTTC | CASSHLLAGIEQFF
TRBJ2-3 | TRBV5-1 | NA | NA | TGCGCCAGCAGCTTGCCAACGGGCACAGATACGCAGTATTTT | CASSLPTGTDTQYF
TRBJ2-3 | TRBV5-1 | NA | NA | TGCGCCAGCAGCTTGGCTCGCAGTGTCACAGATACGCAGTATTTT | CASSLARSVTDTQYF
TRBJ2-1 | TRBV5-1 | NA | NA | TGCGCCAGCAGCTATAGCCCGGGACAGGGGTCTAGCGGGGCATACAATGAGCAGTTCTTC | CASSYSPGQGSSGAYNEQFF
TRBJ2-7 | TRBV5-4 | TRBD1 | NA | TGTGCCAGCAGCTTTGGACAGGGGGCAAATTACGAGCAGTACTTC | CASSFGQGANYEQYF
TRBJ1-1 | TRBV10-2 | TRBD1 | once | TGCGCCAGCAGGGACAGGGCAGGAGGAACTGAAGCTTTCTTT | CASRDRAGGTEAFF
TRBJ1-2 | TRBV29-1 | NA | NA | TGCAGCGTTGATCCAGGTATTAACTATGGCTACACCTTC | CSVDPGINYGYTF
TRBJ1-6 | TRBV2 | NA | NA | TGTGCCAGCAGCGTCGGGGTTGGTTCACCCCTCCACTTT | CASSVGVGSPLHF
TRBJ2-7 | TRBV2 | NA | NA | TGTGCCATTCGGGAGACCCCTACCTACGAGCAGTACTTC | CAIRETPTYEQYF
TRBJ2-5 | TRBV5-1 | TRBD2 | NA | TGCGCCAGCAGCCACGGACTAGCGGCCCAAGAGACCCAGTACTTC | CASSHGLAAQETQYF
TRBJ2-5 | TRBV10-3 | TRBD1 | NA | TGTGCCATCAGTGAAACAGGGGCGAAAGAGACCCAGTACTTC | CAISETGAKETQYF
TRBJ1-1 | TRBV7-9 | NA | few | TGTGCCAGCAGCCCCCCGGCGGTCACTGAAGCTTTCTTT | CASSPPAVTEAFF
TRBJ1-1 | TRBV28 | NA | few | TGTGCCAGCAGTACATCGAACACTGAAGCTTTCTTT | CASSTSNTEAFF
TRBJ2-6 | TRBV6-6 | TRBD2 | NA | TGTGCCAGCACCTCTCGGGGACTAGCGGGAAACGTCCTGACTTTC | CASTSRGLAGNVLTF
TRBJ2-3 | TRBV7-9 | TRBD2 | NA | TGTGCCAGCAGCCCGAAACCGAAGACTAGCGGGGACACAGATACGCAGTATTTT | CASSPKPKTSGDTDTQYF
TRBJ1-1 | TRBV5-1 | TRBD1 | once | TGCGCCAGCAGCTTATATGGACAGGGTCATATGAACACTGAAGCTTTCTTT | CASSLYGQGHMNTEAFF
TRBJ2-1 | TRBV4-1 | TRBD2 | NA | TGCGCCAGCAGCCATGGACTAGCGGGAGTCATTGGCCACAATGAGCAGTTCTTC | CASSHGLAGVIGHNEQFF
TRBJ2-6 | TRBV5-6 | TRBD1 | NA | TGTGCCAGCAGCCCCGACAGGGCTGAGGCCAACGTCCTGACTTTC | CASSPDRAEANVLTF
TRBJ1-6 | TRBV5-1 | NA | few | TGCGCCAGCAGCTCTAACAGGGACCGAGCTTCACCCCTCCACTTT | CASSSNRDRASPLHF
TRBJ1-5 | TRBV27 | NA | NA | TGTGCCAGCAGTCCCGTAACCTCAGGGAAGCCCCAGCATTTT | CASSPVTSGKPQHF
TRBJ2-5 | TRBV7-9 | TRBD2 | NA | TGTGCCAGCAGTAAAGGACTAGCGGGGGAAAAGGGGACCCAGTACTTC | CASSKGLAGEKGTQYF
TRBJ2-7 | TRBV5-1 | TRBD2 | few | TGCGCCAGCAGCATGCTTACTAGCGGGAGCTCAGACGAGCAGTACTTC | CASSMLTSGSSDEQYF
TRBJ2-1 | TRBV2 | NA | few | TGTGCCAGCACTCAAGACAGTGCCCTCAATGAGCAGTTCTTC | CASTQDSALNEQFF
TRBJ2-1 | TRBV5-1 | NA | few | TGCGCCAGCAGCCGTTTTCAGGGGTCCGGTGAGCAGTTCTTC | CASSRFQGSGEQFF
TRBJ2-1 | TRBV5-6 | NA | NA | TGTGCCAGCAGCGAAGACTCCAACTCCTACAATGAGCAGTTCTTC | CASSEDSNSYNEQFF
TRBJ2-3 | TRBV27 | NA | NA | TGTGCCAGCAGTTTATTGGGCGAGACGCAGTATTTT | CASSLLGETQYF
TRBJ2-3 | TRBV28 | TRBD2 | NA | TGTGCCAGCTCCCCCGGTGGGGGGGGAGCAGGGACAGATACGCAGTATTTT | CASSPGGGGAGTDTQYF
TRBJ1-2 | TRBV10-1 | NA | NA | TGCGCCAGCAGTGACGCGTCTTTAGGCTACACCTTC | CASSDASLGYTF
TRBJ1-2 | TRBV5-1 | NA | NA | TGCGCCAGCAGCTTGGAGGCAGCAACTAGCTATGGCTACACCTTC | CASSLEAATSYGYTF
TRBJ2-7 | TRBV5-1 | NA | once | TGCGCCAGCAGCCGGGACAACCCCTACGAGCAGTACTTC | CASSRDNPYEQYF
TRBJ1-1 | TRBV19 | TRBD1 | NA | TGTGCCAGTAGTATAGGTGACAGGGTGACTGAAGCTTTCTTT | CASSIGDRVTEAFF
TRBJ1-5 | TRBV6-6 | NA | NA | TGTGCCAGCAGTTACCCCATAATTAACGGTCAGCCCCAGCATTTT | CASSYPIINGQPQHF
TRBJ1-1 | TRBV19 | NA | NA | TGTGCCAGTAGACGTCAGGTGAACACTGAAGCTTTCTTT | CASRRQVNTEAFF
TRBJ1-6 | TRBV5-1 | TRBD1 | NA | TGCGCCAGCAGCTTCTCGGGACAGCATAATTCACCCCTCCACTTT | CASSFSGQHNSPLHF
TRBJ1-3 | TRBV30 | TRBD1 | once | TGTGCCTGGAGTCGGACAGGGGGAAACACCATATATTTT | CAWSRTGGNTIYF
TRBJ1-4 | TRBV19 | NA | NA | TGTGCCAGTAGTATGATCTCCGGTGAAAAACTGTTTTTT | CASSMISGEKLFF
TRBJ1-1 | TRBV19 | NA | NA | TGTGCCAGTAGTATAGGTTCGCGGAACACTGAAGCTTTCTTT | CASSIGSRNTEAFF
TRBJ1-3 | TRBV28 | NA | NA | TGTGCCAGCAGTTGGGCAGACAGGGGAAACACCATATATTTT | CASSWADRGNTIYF
TRBJ2-2 | TRBV10-3 | TRBD2 | NA | TGTGCCATCAGTGCTGGGACTAGTGGGGAGCTGTTTTTT | CAISAGTSGELFF